This T cell receptor beta chain was recovered during a study of blood T cell repertoires in COVID-19. Study details: Specimens from acute and convalescent COVID-19 originated in the United States, Italy and Spain. Sample material is recorded as cDNA or gDNA derived from T cells, B-cell-depleted T cells, or PBMCs.

Germline assignment: CDR1 SGHTA and CDR2 FQGNSA. The CDR3 loop spans 15 amino acids. Trimming removed 1 base from V and 0 bases from J, with 9 bases in between. The Seattle patients joined while their infection was active and were tracked longitudinally afterward. Methods used by the authors: Reference gene primer amplification in the assay estimated nucleated cell counts. Profiled with immunoSEQ multiplex PCR; TCRdb holds only in-frame clones, not every one. V and J calls plus clone size are reproduced from that table; the DNA served to infer D and trimming. In the table there are over 150,000 clones, about 85% of which are singletons.

The material sequenced was peripheral blood. The source of this sequence is a man aged 55-75 years with COVID-19, enrolled during active disease. This chain joins TRBV7-2 and TRBJ1-2; D gene uncertain. The CDR3 here is CASSLVTASNYGYTF. Here the CDR3 DNA reads TGTGCCAGCAGCTTAGTTACAGCTTCTAACTATGGCTACACCTTC.